Presented here are 17 T cell receptor beta chains from one specimen sequenced in a study of regulatory T cells in long-lasting Graves disease. Construction of the TCR beta libraries employed iRepertoire HTBI primers in conjunction with Arm-PCR of CDR3 regions. TCRdb reanalysed the multiplex PCR reads using MiXCR and keeps one entry per CDR3 protein. The table shows 420,000 or so distinct CDR3 sequences, with less than 25% occurring only once. Time point meaning: persistent/refractory GD, antithyroid drugs over 5 years with positive TRAb. Extracted RNA from PBMCs served as the source of the TCR library. This specimen was peripheral blood mononuclear cells (PBMCs), taken when the disease was refractory, from a patient treated with antithyroid drugs. Receptor source: a female donor with Graves disease.

This clonotype was seen ten or more times. This sequence joins TRBV7-2 and TRBJ2-5, with 7 bases aligning to TRBD1. The V and J ends lost 1 base and 2 bases, in that order; junction bases with no gene match: 4. CDR3 length: 15 residues. CDR1 is SGHTA, CDR2 FQGNSA, per germline. The CDR3: CASSLGDRAQETQYF. DNA for the CDR3: TGTGCCAGCAGCTTAGGAGACAGGGCGCAAGAGACCCAGTACTTC.

This clonotype has a handful of counts. V gene TRBV25-1 combines with J gene TRBJ2-5; TRBD1 aligns across 11 bases. CDR1 is MGHDK, CDR2 SYGVNS, per germline. Losses at the gene ends were 3 bases for V and 5 bases for J; bases not matched to a gene: 2. The CDR3 is made up of 14 amino acids. CDR3 sequence reads: CASSDWDRGETQYF. The CDR3 DNA reads as TGTGCCAGCAGTGACTGGGACAGGGGGGAGACCCAGTACTTC.

The chain uses TRBV30 and TRBJ2-7; TRBD2 aligns across 14 bases. The CDR3 totals 14 residues. CDR1 GTSNPN and CDR2 SVGIG come from the germline V gene (reference sequence). The V segment lost 3 bases and the J segment 6 bases; nucleotides outside the gene matches: 4. CDR3 DNA: TGTGCCTGGAGCCGACTAGCGGGAGGGAGCGAGCAGTACTTC. Translating it yields CAWSRLAGGSEQYF. Looking up the rest from reference TRBV30 and TRBJ2-7 gives the full variable domain: SQTIHQWPATLVQPVGSPLSLECTVEGTSNPNLYWYRQAAGRGLQLLFYSVGIGQISSEVPQNLSASRPQDRQFILSSKKLLLSDSGFYLCAWSRLAGGSEQYFGPGTRLTVT.

This clonotype has just one count. One end of the junction does not line up with germline, which may come from a read error. The rearrangement joins TRBV7-2 to TRBJ2-4; TRBD1 or TRBD2 may be the D gene (5 bases each). The CDR3 has 15 amino acids. Germline V gives CDR1 SGHTA, CDR2 FQGNSA. The CDR3 DNA reads as TGTGCCAGCAGCGAATACGGGACGCAAAAAAACATTCAATACTTC. This encodes CASSEYGTQKNIQYF.

This chain connects TRBV29-1 to TRBJ1-1; TRBD1 agrees at 8 bases. Per germline, CDR1 SQVTM and CDR2 ANQGSEA. The CDR3 has 16 residues. V was pared by 7 bases and J by 5 bases, with 18 bases of the junction left unmatched. The CDR3 region is CSAPSGDRTAGTEAFF. The CDR3 DNA reads TGCAGCGCCCCCTCCGGGGACAGGACGGCGGGGACTGAAGCTTTCTTT.

This clonotype was observed at least ten times. The gene calls are TRBV27 and TRBJ2-7; D ambiguous. V lost 0 bases and J 6 bases, leaving 6 bases between the germline ends. There are 12 residues in the CDR3. Germline V gene lookup returns CDR1 MNHEY and CDR2 SMNVEV (reference sequence). The CDR3 coding sequence is TGTGCCAGCAGTTTATCGGGCATCGAGCAGTACTTC. Amino acid sequence: CASSLSGIEQYF.

This clonotype was counted only a few times. The chain recombines TRBV7-2 with TRBJ1-4; D ambiguous. From germline, CDR1 is SGHTA and CDR2 FQGNSA. CDR3 length: 14 residues. Trimming cost V 0 bases and J 4 bases, with 6 bases left between them. For the CDR3, the DNA is TGTGCCAGCAGCTTAGCCGGGGTTAATGAAAAACTGTTTTTT. Amino acids: CASSLAGVNEKLFF.

The chain links TRBV20-1 to TRBJ1-1; TRBD1 matches at 8 bases. V gave up 4 bases and J gave up 2 bases; unmatched junction bases: 3. The CDR3 runs 13 residues. Per germline, CDR1 DFQATT and CDR2 SNEGSKA (reference sequence). In DNA form, the CDR3 reads TGCAGTGCTAAGGACAGGGACAACACTGAAGCTTTCTTT. Protein sequence: CSAKDRDNTEAFF.

This clonotype was observed a few times. A much larger clone sits a single nucleotide away, making a read error possible. J is TRBJ2-7 and V is TRBV7-8; possible D gene TRBD1, 5 bases. V shed 1 base and J shed 4 bases, with 8 bases lying between them. The germline V gene encodes CDR1 SGHVS and CDR2 FQNEAQ. The CDR3 is 13 amino acids. CDR3 residues: CASSLEQDYEQYF. The CDR3 DNA sequence: TGTGCCAGCAGCTTAGAACAGGATTACGAGCAGTACTTC.

This clonotype was seen ten or more times. V is TRBV7-9 and J is TRBJ1-4; 7 bases align to TRBD1. The CDR3 is 15 residues long. V was pared by 1 base and J by 3 bases, with 2 bases of the junction left unmatched. Germline CDR1 is SEHNR and CDR2 is FQNEAQ (reference sequence). CDR3 residues: CASSLEGQPNEKLFF. DNA of the CDR3: TGTGCCAGCAGCTTAGAGGGACAGCCTAATGAAAAACTGTTTTTT.

This clonotype turned up a few times. CDR3: CASSFDREGYTF. CDR3 nucleotides: TGTGCCAGTAGTTTCGACAGGGAGGGCTACACCTTC. The chain uses TRBV19 and TRBJ1-2; 7 bases are shared with TRBD1. The J segment lost 8 bases and the V segment lost 5 bases, leaving 5 bases of the junction unmatched. CDR3 size: 12 residues. CDR1 LNHDA and CDR2 SQIVND come from the germline V gene (reference sequence).

The gene calls are TRBV6-1 and TRBJ1-2; the D gene is possibly TRBD1 (5 bases). The CDR3 runs 12 residues. CDR1 MNHNS and CDR2 SASEGT come from the germline V gene. V lost 6 bases and J 5 bases, leaving 10 bases between the germline ends. The CDR3 region is CASRSEGYGYTF. The CDR3 DNA sequence: TGTGCCAGCAGATCGGAGGGGTATGGCTACACCTTC.

The chain recombines TRBV28 with TRBJ1-6; 9 bases fit TRBD1. The CDR3 runs to 15 residues. Germline V lookup: CDR1 MDHEN, CDR2 SYDVKM. V lost 5 bases to trimming and J lost 11 bases; unmatched junction nucleotides: 10. As DNA, the CDR3 is TGTGCCAGCAGTAAACCACAGGGGGCAGGGACACCCCTCCACTTT. Translation: CASSKPQGAGTPLHF.

This clonotype was observed a few times. The V gene is TRBV28, the J gene TRBJ1-2; D remains unclear. Germline CDR1 is MDHEN and CDR2 is SYDVKM. This CDR3 has 16 amino acids. V was pared by 2 bases and J by 5 bases, with 18 bases between. CDR3 nucleotide sequence: TGTGCCAGCAGTTTACCGGGAAGGAGCAGATTATATGGCTACACCTTC. Translating gives CASSLPGRSRLYGYTF.

This chain joins TRBV20-1 and TRBJ2-7, with D possibly matching TRBD2 (7 bases). CDR1 and CDR2 (germline): DFQATT, SNEGSKA (reference sequence). Trimming took 6 bases from V and 3 from J, leaving 18 bases between them. The CDR3 is made up of 14 amino acids. CDR3 in DNA: TGCAGTGCCCGGGGGGCTAGCGACCTCTACGAGCAGTACTTC. Translation gives CSARGASDLYEQYF.

This clonotype was seen only a few times. The rearrangement uses TRBV2 and TRBJ1-2, with 7 bases that match TRBD1. V lost 6 bases to trimming and J lost 0 bases; unmatched junction nucleotides: 7. The CDR3 contains 15 residues. CDR1 SNHLY and CDR2 FYNNEI come from the germline V gene. The CDR3, as DNA: TGTGCCAGCAGCTCGGGACAGACAACTAACTATGGCTACACCTTC. It codes for CASSSGQTTNYGYTF.

The sample holds many counts of this clonotype. V gene TRBV2 combines with J gene TRBJ2-7; 7 bases fit TRBD1. After removal of 6 bases from V and 6 bases from J, the junction contained 11 bases not matched to a gene. This CDR3 spans 14 amino acids. Germline V gene data show CDR1 as SNHLY and CDR2 as FYNNEI. The CDR3 DNA reads as TGTGCCAGCAGGACGACAGGGTCATCGGGCGAGCAGTACTTC. This sequence encodes CASRTTGSSGEQYF.